Listed below are T cell receptor beta chains from one sample, sequenced in a study of technical replicates of blood from several donors. TCRdb's copy holds only in-frame clones and misses some; the assay was immunoSEQ multiplex PCR. Of around 70,000 clones detected, roughly 93% appear once; the ten largest clones hold about 0.26%. Sequenced input: T cells isolated from PBMCs. The receptors were gathered from a human donor in good health. Both conserved end residues are part of each CDR3. The D gene is left open where the match is weak.

D gene: TRBD1; J gene: TRBJ2-7; V gene: TRBV6-5; CDR3 protein: CASSYTDRGSYEQYF
D gene: NA; J gene: TRBJ2-1; V gene: TRBV11-3; CDR3 protein: CASSQSNTPLRDEQFF
D gene: TRBD1; J gene: TRBJ2-7; V gene: TRBV29-1; CDR3 protein: CSVDTGAYEQYF
D gene: NA; J gene: TRBJ2-2; V gene: TRBV15; CDR3 protein: CATSNRQLTGELFF
D gene: TRBD1; J gene: TRBJ2-7; V gene: TRBV5-1; CDR3 protein: CASSRQGSIYEQYF
D gene: TRBD2; J gene: TRBJ2-1; V gene: TRBV6-5; CDR3 protein: CASISSGPSYNEQFF
D gene: NA; J gene: TRBJ1-1; V gene: TRBV12-5; CDR3 protein: CASGLGFGPSPTEAFF
D gene: TRBD1; J gene: TRBJ1-5; V gene: TRBV4-1; CDR3 protein: CASSQEPGTGNQPQHF
D gene: NA; J gene: TRBJ2-7; V gene: TRBV11-2; CDR3 protein: CASSLAGRSYEQYF
D gene: NA; J gene: TRBJ1-1; V gene: TRBV7-9; CDR3 protein: CASSLGFGNTEAFF
D gene: NA; J gene: TRBJ2-7; V gene: TRBV11-2; CDR3 protein: CASRVQGLYEQYF
D gene: NA; J gene: TRBJ2-1; V gene: TRBV7-6; CDR3 protein: CASSRREGNEQFF
D gene: NA; J gene: TRBJ2-3; V gene: TRBV19; CDR3 protein: CASSRSGEGPDTQYF
D gene: NA; J gene: TRBJ1-2; V gene: TRBV10-1; CDR3 protein: CASSAETNYGYTF
D gene: TRBD1; J gene: TRBJ2-1; V gene: TRBV12-5; CDR3 protein: CASGLGQGSYNEQFF
D gene: NA; J gene: TRBJ1-4; V gene: TRBV9; CDR3 protein: CASSVAAGEEKLFF
D gene: NA; J gene: TRBJ2-3; V gene: TRBV21-1; CDR3 protein: CASSVLRDTQYF
D gene: NA; J gene: TRBJ1-1; V gene: TRBV7-2; CDR3 protein: CASSLEGEMNTEAFF
D gene: TRBD1; J gene: TRBJ2-1; V gene: TRBV28; CDR3 protein: CASNGLWTGVMNEQFF
D gene: TRBD1; J gene: TRBJ1-5; V gene: TRBV9; CDR3 protein: CASSLGGTGGIQPQHF
D gene: NA; J gene: TRBJ1-6; V gene: TRBV18; CDR3 protein: CASSPAGESSPLHF
D gene: TRBD2; J gene: TRBJ2-7; V gene: TRBV4-1; CDR3 protein: CASSPAGQTGGYEQYF
D gene: NA; J gene: TRBJ2-7; V gene: TRBV28; CDR3 protein: CASSLQWEQYF
D gene: NA; J gene: TRBJ1-2; V gene: TRBV25-1; CDR3 protein: CASSDTGGYTF
D gene: TRBD2; J gene: TRBJ2-7; V gene: TRBV6-1; CDR3 protein: CASSWTSGSLYEQYF
D gene: TRBD2; J gene: TRBJ2-5; V gene: TRBV2; CDR3 protein: CASSDLGLADQETQYF
D gene: TRBD1; J gene: TRBJ1-3; V gene: TRBV19; CDR3 protein: CASSTGGYDTIYF
D gene: TRBD1; J gene: TRBJ2-3; V gene: TRBV30; CDR3 protein: CAWSRTGYYTDTQYF
D gene: NA; J gene: TRBJ1-3; V gene: TRBV6-1; CDR3 protein: CASSEFSVRRSGNTIYF
D gene: TRBD1; J gene: TRBJ2-7; V gene: TRBV28; CDR3 protein: CASSNYPGQDSYEQYF
D gene: TRBD1; J gene: TRBJ1-4; V gene: TRBV6-5; CDR3 protein: CASSPGQGNEKLFF
D gene: NA; J gene: TRBJ1-2; V gene: TRBV11-3; CDR3 protein: CASSLSGANYGYTF
D gene: TRBD2; J gene: TRBJ2-3; V gene: TRBV4-2; CDR3 protein: CASSPLAGGTDTQYF
D gene: TRBD1; J gene: TRBJ2-5; V gene: TRBV9; CDR3 protein: CASSAGTDPETQYF
D gene: TRBD1; J gene: TRBJ1-1; V gene: TRBV11-3; CDR3 protein: CASSSGGNTEAFF
D gene: TRBD1; J gene: TRBJ1-2; V gene: TRBV27; CDR3 protein: CASTWDRGYGYTF
D gene: NA; J gene: TRBJ2-1; V gene: TRBV5-1; CDR3 protein: CASRTRSSYNEQFF
D gene: TRBD1; J gene: TRBJ1-4; V gene: TRBV28; CDR3 protein: CASSSGQVSNEKLFF
D gene: TRBD2; J gene: TRBJ2-1; V gene: TRBV5-1; CDR3 protein: CASSSGLASPSYNEQFF
D gene: TRBD1; J gene: TRBJ2-1; V gene: TRBV5-1; CDR3 protein: CASNKGQGSYNEQFF
D gene: NA; J gene: TRBJ1-5; V gene: TRBV29-1; CDR3 protein: CSVLPGFNQPQHF
D gene: NA; J gene: TRBJ1-5; V gene: TRBV6-6; CDR3 protein: CASSYSSVRGRPQHF
D gene: NA; J gene: TRBJ2-3; V gene: TRBV11-1; CDR3 protein: CASSLRTRPPDTQYF
D gene: TRBD1; J gene: TRBJ1-1; V gene: TRBV6-5; CDR3 protein: CASSYHDRDTEAFF
D gene: NA; J gene: TRBJ2-7; V gene: TRBV25-1; CDR3 protein: CASSEYSRPTYEQYF
D gene: NA; J gene: TRBJ2-7; V gene: TRBV30; CDR3 protein: CAWNAYGWYEQYF
D gene: TRBD1; J gene: TRBJ1-2; V gene: TRBV4-1; CDR3 protein: CASSQDGRQGGNYGYTF
D gene: NA; J gene: TRBJ1-5; V gene: TRBV19; CDR3 protein: CASSLGWEPQHF
D gene: NA; J gene: TRBJ1-6; V gene: TRBV6-1; CDR3 protein: CASSEVASRGYNSPLHF
D gene: TRBD1; J gene: TRBJ1-5; V gene: TRBV28; CDR3 protein: CASRDRGQPQHF
D gene: NA; J gene: TRBJ2-7; V gene: TRBV27; CDR3 protein: CASSSGYEQYF
D gene: NA; J gene: TRBJ2-5; V gene: TRBV11-3; CDR3 protein: CASSLRGYQETQYF